The entry below describes one TCR beta chain. The data are from a study of blood T cell repertoires in COVID-19. Study-wide background: The origin of the acute and convalescent COVID-19 samples was the United States, Italy and Spain.

This CDR3 has 11 amino acids. V was shortened by 5 bases and J by 8 bases, with 9 bases between the two germline ends. Original analysis: Reference gene primer amplification gave estimated nucleated cell counts. Here immunoSEQ multiplex PCR was the method, and the copy in TCRdb shows in-frame clones only, minus some. The V and J calls and clone size are taken from that table; D and trimming were inferred from the DNA. The sample has about 160,000 clones, 70% to 90% seen once; the top ten hold roughly 1.1%. The J gene is TRBJ1-2, the V gene TRBV12-3 or TRBV12-4; no clear D gene. This sequence originates from a man in his fifties or sixties who had recovered from COVID-19. Sequencing used peripheral blood. CDR3 residues: CASSPLWGYTF. CDR3 in DNA: TGTGCCAGCAGTCCCCTATGGGGCTACACCTTC.